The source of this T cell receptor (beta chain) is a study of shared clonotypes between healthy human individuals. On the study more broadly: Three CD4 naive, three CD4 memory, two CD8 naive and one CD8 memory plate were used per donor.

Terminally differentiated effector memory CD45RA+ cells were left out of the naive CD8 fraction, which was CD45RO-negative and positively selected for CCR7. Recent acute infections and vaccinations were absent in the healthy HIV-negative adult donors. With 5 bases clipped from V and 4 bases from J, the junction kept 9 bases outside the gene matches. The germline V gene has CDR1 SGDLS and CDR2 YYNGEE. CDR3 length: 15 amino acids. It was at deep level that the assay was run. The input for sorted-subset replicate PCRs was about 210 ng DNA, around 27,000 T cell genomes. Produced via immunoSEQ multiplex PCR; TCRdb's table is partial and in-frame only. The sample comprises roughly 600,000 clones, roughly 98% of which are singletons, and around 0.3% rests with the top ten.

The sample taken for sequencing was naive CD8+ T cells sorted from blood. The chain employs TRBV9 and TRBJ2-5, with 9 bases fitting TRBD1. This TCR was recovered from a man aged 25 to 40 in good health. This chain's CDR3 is CASSHGQGRVETQYF. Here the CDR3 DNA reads TGTGCCAGCAGTCACGGACAGGGGAGGGTAGAGACCCAGTACTTC.